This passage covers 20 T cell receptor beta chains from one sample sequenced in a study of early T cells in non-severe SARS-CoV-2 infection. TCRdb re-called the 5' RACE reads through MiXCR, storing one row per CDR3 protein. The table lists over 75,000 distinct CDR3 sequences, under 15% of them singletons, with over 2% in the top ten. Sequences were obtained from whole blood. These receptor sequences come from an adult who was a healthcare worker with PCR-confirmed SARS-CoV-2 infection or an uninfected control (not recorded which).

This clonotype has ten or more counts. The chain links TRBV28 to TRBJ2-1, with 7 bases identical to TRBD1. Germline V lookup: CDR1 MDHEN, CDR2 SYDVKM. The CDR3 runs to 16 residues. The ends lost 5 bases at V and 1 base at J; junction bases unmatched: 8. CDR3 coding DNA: TGTGCCAGCAGTCCACCTGGGACAGCTTCCTACAATGAGCAGTTCTTC. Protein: CASSPPGTASYNEQFF.

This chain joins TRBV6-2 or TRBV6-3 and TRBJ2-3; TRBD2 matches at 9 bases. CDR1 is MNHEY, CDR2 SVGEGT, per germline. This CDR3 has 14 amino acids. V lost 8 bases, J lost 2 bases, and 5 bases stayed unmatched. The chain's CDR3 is CASRSGGITDTQYF. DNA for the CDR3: TGTGCCAGCCGAAGCGGGGGGATCACAGATACGCAGTATTTT.

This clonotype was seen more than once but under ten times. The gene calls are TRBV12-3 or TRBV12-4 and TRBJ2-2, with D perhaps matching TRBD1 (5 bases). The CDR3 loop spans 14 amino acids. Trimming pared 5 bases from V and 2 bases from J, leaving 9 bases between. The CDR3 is CASSPQGNTGELFF. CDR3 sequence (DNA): TGTGCCAGCAGTCCGCAGGGTAACACCGGGGAGCTGTTTTTT.

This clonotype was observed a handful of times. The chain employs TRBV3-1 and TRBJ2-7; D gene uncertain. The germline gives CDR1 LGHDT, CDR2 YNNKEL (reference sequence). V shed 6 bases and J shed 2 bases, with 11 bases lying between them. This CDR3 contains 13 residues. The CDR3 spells CASSPDRPYEQYF. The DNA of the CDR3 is TGTGCCAGCAGTCCGGACCGACCCTACGAGCAGTACTTC.

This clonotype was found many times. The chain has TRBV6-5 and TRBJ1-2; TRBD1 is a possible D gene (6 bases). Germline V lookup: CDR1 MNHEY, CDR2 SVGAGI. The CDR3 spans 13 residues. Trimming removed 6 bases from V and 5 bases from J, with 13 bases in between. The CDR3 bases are TGTGCCAGCAGGAAGGGGGTGCAATATGGCTACACCTTC. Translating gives CASRKGVQYGYTF.

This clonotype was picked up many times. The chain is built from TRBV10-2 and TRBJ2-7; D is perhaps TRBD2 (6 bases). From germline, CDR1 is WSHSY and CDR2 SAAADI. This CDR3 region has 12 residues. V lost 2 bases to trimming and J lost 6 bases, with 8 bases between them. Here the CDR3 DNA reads TGCGCCAGCAGTGAGGGGGGAGGCGAGCAGTACTTC. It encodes CASSEGGGEQYF.

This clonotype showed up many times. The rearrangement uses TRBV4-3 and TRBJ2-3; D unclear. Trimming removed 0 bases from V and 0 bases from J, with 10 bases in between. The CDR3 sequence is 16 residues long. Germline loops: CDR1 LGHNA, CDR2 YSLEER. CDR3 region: CASSQDPVASTDTQYF. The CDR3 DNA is TGCGCCAGCAGCCAAGATCCGGTGGCTAGCACAGATACGCAGTATTTT.

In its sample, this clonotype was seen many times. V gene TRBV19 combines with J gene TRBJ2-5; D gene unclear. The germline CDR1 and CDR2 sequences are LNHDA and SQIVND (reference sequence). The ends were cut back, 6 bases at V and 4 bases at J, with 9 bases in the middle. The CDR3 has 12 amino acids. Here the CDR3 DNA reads TGTGCCAGTAGCCCTAGTGGAGAGACCCAGTACTTC. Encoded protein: CASSPSGETQYF.

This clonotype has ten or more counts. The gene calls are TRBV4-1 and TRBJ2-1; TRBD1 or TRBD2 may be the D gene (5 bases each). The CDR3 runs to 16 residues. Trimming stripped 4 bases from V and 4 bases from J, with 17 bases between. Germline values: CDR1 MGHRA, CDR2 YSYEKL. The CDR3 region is CASSREGLRLYNEQFF. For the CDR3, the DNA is TGCGCCAGCAGCCGCGAGGGGCTCCGATTGTACAATGAGCAGTTCTTC.

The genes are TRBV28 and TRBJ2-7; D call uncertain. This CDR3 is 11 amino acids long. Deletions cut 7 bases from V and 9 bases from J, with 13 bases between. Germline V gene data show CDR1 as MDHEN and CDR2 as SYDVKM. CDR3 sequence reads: CASTTLSGQYF. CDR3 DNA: TGTGCCAGCACCACGCTGAGTGGGCAGTACTTC.

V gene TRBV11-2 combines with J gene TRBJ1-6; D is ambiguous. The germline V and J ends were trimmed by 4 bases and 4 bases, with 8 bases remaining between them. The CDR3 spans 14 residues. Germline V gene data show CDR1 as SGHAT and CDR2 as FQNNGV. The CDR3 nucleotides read TGTGCCAGCAGCTCCGACATTTATAATTCACCCCTCCACTTT. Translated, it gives CASSSDIYNSPLHF.

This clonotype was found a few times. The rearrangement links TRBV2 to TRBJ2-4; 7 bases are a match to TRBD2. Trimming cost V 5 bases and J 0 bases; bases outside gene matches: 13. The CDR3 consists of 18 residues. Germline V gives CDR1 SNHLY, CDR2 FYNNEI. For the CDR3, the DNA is TGTGCCAGCAGTCCGGGACTACCCCCGATCTTAGCCAAAAACATTCAGTACTTC. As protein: CASSPGLPPILAKNIQYF.

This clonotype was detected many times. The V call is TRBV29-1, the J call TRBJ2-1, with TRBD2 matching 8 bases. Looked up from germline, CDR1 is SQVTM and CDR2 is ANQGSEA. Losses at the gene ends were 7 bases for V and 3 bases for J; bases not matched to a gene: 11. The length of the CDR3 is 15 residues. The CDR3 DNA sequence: TGCAGCGGCCATCCGGGACTAGGGGGCTACAATGAGCAGTTCTTC. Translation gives CSGHPGLGGYNEQFF.

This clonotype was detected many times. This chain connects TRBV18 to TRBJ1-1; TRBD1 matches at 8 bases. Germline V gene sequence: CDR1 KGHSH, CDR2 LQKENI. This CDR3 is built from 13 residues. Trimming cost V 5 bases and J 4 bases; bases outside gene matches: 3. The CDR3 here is CASSTGGGTEAFF. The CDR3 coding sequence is TGTGCCAGCTCAACAGGGGGAGGCACTGAAGCTTTCTTT.

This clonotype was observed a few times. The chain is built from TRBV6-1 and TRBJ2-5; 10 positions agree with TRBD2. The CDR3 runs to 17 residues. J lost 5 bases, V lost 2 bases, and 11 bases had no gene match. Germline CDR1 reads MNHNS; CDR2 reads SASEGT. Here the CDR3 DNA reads TGTGCCAGCAGTGAAAGAGCGGGGGGGCCGTTCGCGGAGACCCAGTACTTC. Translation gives CASSERAGGPFAETQYF.

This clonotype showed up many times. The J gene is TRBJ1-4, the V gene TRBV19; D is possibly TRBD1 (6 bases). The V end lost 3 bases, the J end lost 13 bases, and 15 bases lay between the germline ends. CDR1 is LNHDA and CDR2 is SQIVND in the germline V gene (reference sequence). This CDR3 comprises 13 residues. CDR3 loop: CASSIPQGIGLFF. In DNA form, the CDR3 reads TGTGCCAGTAGTATCCCACAGGGAATAGGACTGTTTTTT.

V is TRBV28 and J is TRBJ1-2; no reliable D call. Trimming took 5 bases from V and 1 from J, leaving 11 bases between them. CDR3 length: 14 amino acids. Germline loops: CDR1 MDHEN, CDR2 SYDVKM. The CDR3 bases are TGTGCCAGCAGTATCCCGGGGAATAACTATGGCTACACCTTC. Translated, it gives CASSIPGNNYGYTF.

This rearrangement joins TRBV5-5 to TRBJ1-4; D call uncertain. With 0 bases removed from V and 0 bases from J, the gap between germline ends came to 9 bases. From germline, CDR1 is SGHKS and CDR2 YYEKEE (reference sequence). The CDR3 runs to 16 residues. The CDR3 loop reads CASSLARPATNEKLFF. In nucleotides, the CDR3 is TGTGCCAGCAGCTTGGCTCGGCCCGCAACTAATGAAAAACTGTTTTTT.

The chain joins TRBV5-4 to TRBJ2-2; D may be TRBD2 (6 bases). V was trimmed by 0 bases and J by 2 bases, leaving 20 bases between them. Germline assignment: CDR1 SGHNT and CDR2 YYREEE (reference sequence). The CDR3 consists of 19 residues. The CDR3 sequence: CASSLVRGVGRFNTGELFF. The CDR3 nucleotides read TGTGCCAGCAGCTTGGTACGGGGTGTAGGGAGGTTTAACACCGGGGAGCTGTTTTTT.

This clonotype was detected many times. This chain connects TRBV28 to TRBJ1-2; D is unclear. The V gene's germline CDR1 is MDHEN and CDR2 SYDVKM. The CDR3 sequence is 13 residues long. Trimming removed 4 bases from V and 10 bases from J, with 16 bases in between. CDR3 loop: CASSSPGLQDYTF. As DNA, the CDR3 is TGTGCCAGCAGTTCCCCCGGCCTCCAGGACTACACCTTC.